This T cell receptor (beta chain) is drawn from a study of blood T cell repertoires in COVID-19 (dated by TCRdb to about 2020). A note on the overall study: Samples from collaborators originated in the United States, Italy and Spain and spanned both the acute and convalescent phases of COVID-19. Deeply sampled blood TCRbeta repertoires from subjects exposed to, actively infected with, or recovered from COVID-19 were included in the dataset. Sample metadata almost always included a de-identified subject ID, COVID-19 status, age in years and sex. Where HLA class I and class II types were available, the types were taken from metadata supplied by the sample provider, not from assay-based typing. The repertoires were released in a freely available public database meant as a resource for research on the immune response to SARS-CoV-2. The prospective study material was composed of cDNA or gDNA derived from T cells, B-cell-depleted T cells, or PBMCs. The samples were drawn from the first 160 participants of the ongoing ImmuneRACE study and from 950 to 1,500 subjects provided by 6 global collaborators.

TCRbeta CDR3 regions were amplified from genomic DNA using the immunoSEQ Assay, a bias-controlled multiplex PCR. Regarding the original processing steps: Within the assay, amplification of reference gene primers was used to estimate how many nucleated cells each sample contained. To quantify the absolute abundance of each unique TCRbeta CDR3 rearrangement, sequence reads were collapsed and filtered. For each sample, productive Simpson clonality was calculated as the square root of Simpson's diversity index across productive rearrangements. TCRdb took this table from immuneACCESS and kept in-frame rearrangements with V and J called. Such tables lack part of the clones; where checked against another copy, unresolved V genes explain under half of the gap, and the rest is unexplained. V, J and clone size were drawn from that table, and D and trimming were deduced from the DNA. Counted in this sample were more than 140,000 clones; approximately 82% of them appeared once. The biggest ten clones account for 1.6% of the sample.

On this clone itself: Its antigen target is currently unknown. Base qualities are not at hand, and no much larger clone is one base apart.

Here V drops 5 bases and J drops 4 bases, and the junction holds 12 bases not matched to any gene. As encoded in the germline V gene (reference sequence), CDR1 is SEHNR while CDR2 is FQNEAQ. The CDR3, cysteine through phenylalanine, is 16 amino acids long. Only CDR3 DNA is held: 48 bases, read in frame from base 1. The paper as a whole reports these results and caveats: The quantity of clinical and demographic metadata differed by source and by participant and was supplied without curation.

Each collaborating institution followed its own protocols to collect whole blood in K2EDTA tubes. For TCRbeta analysis, collaborator samples were shipped as frozen whole blood, as isolated PBMCs, or as DNA extracted from either sample type. Material for sequencing was peripheral blood. The chain links TRBV7-9 with TRBJ2-7; 9 bases in between match TRBD1. This receptor was obtained from a human donor in a cohort sampled during active COVID-19. The CDR3 reads CASSPPRTGENYEQYF. The DNA sequence follows: TGTGCCAGCAGCCCCCCCCGGACAGGGGAAAATTACGAGCAGTACTTC.